Shown below are 2 T cell receptor beta chains from a single sample sequenced in a study of control samples from healthy donors and cancer patients. The method was immunoSEQ multiplex PCR; TCRdb's version includes in-frame clones alone and lacks a portion of them. The sample records tens of thousands of clones, over 85% being singletons. The material sequenced was PBMCs. The origin of the receptors is a man aged 30 to 39 with colorectal cancer.

The chain couples TRBV2 to TRBJ2-5; 9 bases agree with TRBD1. The CDR3 runs 15 residues. Trimming cost V 6 bases and J 5 bases; bases outside gene matches: 10. Germline CDR1 SNHLY, CDR2 FYNNEI. The DNA of the CDR3 is TGTGCCAGCAGAGAGAGGACAGGGGTTGGGGAGACCCAGTACTTC. This encodes CASRERTGVGETQYF.

V and J are TRBV14 and TRBJ1-1; tentative D call: TRBD1 (5 bases). Germline V gives CDR1 SGHDN, CDR2 FVKESK. Trimming left V 2 bases short and J 0 bases short, with 13 bases between. This CDR3 has 16 residues. CDR3 coding DNA: TGTGCCAGCAGCCAAATTCGAGGGGACCTGAACACTGAAGCTTTCTTT. Translation: CASSQIRGDLNTEAFF.